This TCR beta chain was identified during a study of CD8 T cells in Susac syndrome. Random-hexamer reverse transcription was applied to about 0.5 to 1 ug RNA. TCRdb passed the immunoSEQ multiplex PCR reads through MiXCR, listing each CDR3 protein once. This sample carries a few hundred thousand distinct CDR3 sequences, around 85% of them seen once, and the ten largest clones take roughly 0.22%. This CDR3 is 13 amino acids long. CDR1 and CDR2 from the germline V gene are MGHDK and SYGVNS. The V end was cut by 6 bases, the J end by 5 bases, with 13 bases between. The sample was CD8+ T cells from PBMCs. This TCR derives from a human donor with multiple sclerosis. The chain couples TRBV25-1 to TRBJ1-1; D gene uncertain. Here the CDR3 DNA reads TGTGCCAGCAGATCCCCGGTTGAGACTGAAGCTTTCTTT. Translating gives CASRSPVETEAFF.